The T cell receptor beta chain described here comes from a study of blood T cells in healthy people across ages. The CDR3 has 19 amino acids. The ends lost 6 bases at V and 4 bases at J; junction bases unmatched: 19. Germline CDR1 reads DFQATT; CDR2 reads SNEGSKA (reference sequence). It was with a sample-barcoded 5' primer and a J-beta primer mix that a second PCR of about 6 to 11 cycles was run. TCRdb analysed the 5' RACE reads with MiXCR anew, one entry per CDR3 protein. Here the sample spans 1,300,000 or so distinct CDR3 sequences, around 59% being singletons. This sequence joins TRBV20-1 and TRBJ2-2; 11 bases match TRBD1. The receptor's source is a man between 18 and 29 years old in good health. Sequences were obtained from blood. The CDR3: CSASPGTGGQKLRTGELFF. The CDR3 DNA sequence: TGCAGTGCGTCTCCGGGGACAGGGGGTCAGAAGTTGCGCACCGGGGAGCTGTTTTTT.